Detailed here is one T cell receptor beta chain. The CDR3 runs 13 residues. Germline assignment: CDR1 SGDLS and CDR2 YYNGEE. V was trimmed by 7 bases and J by 8 bases, leaving 18 bases between them. This sample was taken from a study of T cells in Graves' hyperthyroidism and ophthalmopathy. Amplification of TCR beta CDR3 regions was performed using RNA transcripts as template. During a first-round RT-PCR of the TCR CDR3, the HTBI primer set was used. TCRdb re-derived calls from the multiplex PCR reads in MiXCR, one entry per CDR3 protein. The sample shows 300,000 to 450,000 distinct CDR3 sequences, approximately 15% of them seen only once.

Input material: blood. The rearrangement uses TRBV9 and TRBJ1-2; D is uncertain. This sequence was found in a woman aged 60-75 years with Graves' hyperthyroidism. The CDR3 here is CASGLPRGPGYTF. The CDR3 nucleotides read TGTGCCAGCGGACTACCTAGAGGACCCGGCTACACCTTC. The complete variable domain, with remaining parts taken from reference TRBV9 and TRBJ1-2, reads DSGVTQTPKHLITATGQRVTLRCSPRSGDLSVYWYQQSLDQGLQFLIQYYNGEERAKGNILERFSAQQFPDLHSELNLSSLELGDSALYFCASGLPRGPGYTFGSGTRLTVV.